The 29 T cell receptor beta chains in this list originate from one sample, sequenced in a study of blood T cell repertoires in COVID-19. Assay: immunoSEQ multiplex PCR; the TCRdb copy retains only in-frame clones and omits some. Counted here are 250,000 to 350,000 clones, around four fifths occurring once; the ten biggest clones make up 4.1%. The sequenced material came from peripheral blood. These receptors originate from a woman aged 50 to 60 with active or convalescent COVID-19.

The V gene is TRBV7-9, the J gene TRBJ2-3, with D possibly matching TRBD2 (6 bases). Trimming took off 0 bases at V and 3 bases at J, with 10 bases between the two ends. The germline CDR1 and CDR2 sequences are SEHNR and FQNEAQ (reference sequence). CDR3 length: 15 residues. The CDR3 nucleotides read TGTGCCAGCAGCTTAGCGGCGGGGAGGACAGATACGCAGTATTTT. Protein: CASSLAAGRTDTQYF.

The J gene is TRBJ1-2, the V gene TRBV19; the D gene is possibly TRBD1 (6 bases). The CDR3 contains 13 residues. Germline CDR1 LNHDA, CDR2 SQIVND (reference sequence). Trimming took off 6 bases at V and 8 bases at J, with 16 bases between the two ends. The CDR3 is CASRVRDTGGYTF. DNA of the CDR3: TGTGCCAGTAGGGTCCGGGACACAGGAGGCTACACCTTC.

V gene TRBV3-1 (or the pseudogene TRBV3-2) combines with J gene TRBJ2-7; maybe TRBD2 (5 bases). Trimming shortened V by 5 bases and J by 6 bases, and 17 bases separated the two germline ends. Germline V gene sequence: CDR1 LGHDT, CDR2 YNNKEL (reference sequence). The CDR3 spans 14 residues. CDR3 amino acids: CASSGGSGGLEQYF. CDR3 bases: TGTGCCAGCAGCGGAGGCTCTGGTGGGCTCGAGCAGTACTTC.

This clone came up a few times. The chain has TRBV7-2 and TRBJ2-1, with 7 bases fitting TRBD2. V lost 1 base to trimming and J lost 2 bases; unmatched junction nucleotides: 5. Germline CDR1 and CDR2: SGHTA and FQGNSA. The CDR3 sequence is 16 residues long. In DNA form, the CDR3 reads TGTGCCAGCAGCTTAGATGGCGGGAGTACCTACAATGAGCAGTTCTTC. Translated: CASSLDGGSTYNEQFF.

The rearrangement uses TRBV5-1 and TRBJ2-6; a weak D match, TRBD1 (5 bases). Trimming took off 0 bases at V and 0 bases at J, with 10 bases between the two ends. From germline, CDR1 is SGHRS and CDR2 YFSETQ. The CDR3 covers 17 residues. Here the CDR3 reads CASSLDRISSGANVLTF. In DNA, the CDR3 is TGCGCCAGCAGCTTGGACAGGATCAGCTCTGGGGCCAACGTCCTGACTTTC.

This chain uses TRBV7-9 with TRBJ2-2, with 7 bases that match TRBD2. Germline V CDR1 and CDR2: SEHNR, FQNEAQ (reference sequence). The length of the CDR3 is 16 residues. The trim removed 7 bases at V and 5 bases at J, leaving 13 bases unmatched. CDR3 residues: CASTTPRRERTGELFF. As DNA, the CDR3 is TGTGCCAGCACCACCCCCAGGCGGGAGAGGACCGGGGAGCTGTTTTTT.

The chain joins TRBV30 to TRBJ2-7; 8 bases match TRBD1. The length of the CDR3 is 15 residues. CDR1 and CDR2 from the germline V gene are GTSNPN and SVGIG (reference sequence). V lost 0 bases and J lost 4; bases outside the gene matches: 8. The CDR3 loop reads CAWSVGGTGRYEQYF. The CDR3 coding sequence is TGTGCCTGGAGTGTAGGTGGGACAGGACGGTACGAGCAGTACTTC. The whole variable domain, filled in from reference TRBV30 and TRBJ2-7, reads SQTIHQWPATLVQPVGSPLSLECTVEGTSNPNLYWYRQAAGRGLQLLFYSVGIGQISSEVPQNLSASRPQDRQFILSSKKLLLSDSGFYLCAWSVGGTGRYEQYFGPGTRLTVT.

CDR3 sequence: CAWTRGLAGEREQFF. The CDR3 DNA is TGTGCCTGGACCCGTGGGCTAGCGGGAGAACGGGAGCAGTTCTTC. This sequence joins TRBV30 and TRBJ2-1, with TRBD2 matching 10 bases. The CDR3 length is 15 residues. V gave up 4 bases and J gave up 10 bases; unmatched junction bases: 13. Germline CDR1 GTSNPN, CDR2 SVGIG (reference sequence).

This clone is a singleton in its sample. The V gene is TRBV28, the J gene TRBJ1-2; D not resolved. Germline V gene sequence: CDR1 MDHEN, CDR2 SYDVKM. V lost 2 bases to trimming and J lost 8 bases, with 12 bases between them. The CDR3 covers 13 residues. This CDR3 is CASSLRWLSGYTF. The CDR3 DNA reads as TGTGCCAGCAGTTTAAGATGGTTAAGCGGCTACACCTTC.

This clone has a handful of counts. V gene TRBV5-4 combines with J gene TRBJ2-1; 9 positions agree with TRBD2. The CDR3 consists of 17 residues. Losses at the gene ends were 0 bases for V and 6 bases for J; bases not matched to a gene: 10. CDR1 is SGHNT and CDR2 is YYREEE in the germline V gene (reference sequence). The CDR3 is CASSLGGAGGRGNEQFF. The CDR3 DNA follows: TGTGCCAGCAGCTTGGGGGGAGCGGGAGGAAGGGGCAATGAGCAGTTCTTC.

This chain's CDR3 is CASSHFNNEQFF. CDR3 nucleotide sequence: TGTGCCAGCAGCCATTTCAACAATGAGCAGTTCTTC. The J gene is TRBJ2-1, the V gene TRBV4-2; D gene ambiguous. From germline, CDR1 is LGHNA and CDR2 YNFKEQ. The CDR3 contains 12 residues. Trimming pared 3 bases from V and 5 bases from J, leaving 5 bases between.

The rearrangement joins TRBV6-1 to TRBJ1-2; TRBD1 aligns across 8 bases. V lost 3 bases, J lost 2 bases, and 11 bases stayed unmatched. The CDR3 covers 17 residues. Germline values: CDR1 MNHNS, CDR2 SASEGT. CDR3 sequence reads: CASSDLTGGFRNYGYTF. DNA for the CDR3: TGTGCCAGCAGTGATTTAACAGGGGGATTTCGAAACTATGGCTACACCTTC.

This clone was seen only a few times. This chain joins TRBV2 and TRBJ1-1, with D hard to call. Per germline, CDR1 SNHLY and CDR2 FYNNEI. The CDR3 length is 11 residues. Trimming took off 2 bases at V and 8 bases at J, with 6 bases between the two ends. As DNA, the CDR3 is TGTGCCAGCAGTGAATCCCTGGAAGCTTTCTTT. This sequence encodes CASSESLEAFF.

V is TRBV28 and J is TRBJ2-5; 9 bases are a match to TRBD2. Unmatched junction bases numbered 6, after V lost 2 bases and J lost 5 bases. Germline values: CDR1 MDHEN, CDR2 SYDVKM. This CDR3 has 15 amino acids. The CDR3 bases are TGTGCCAGCAGTTTAGTAGCGGGAGCGGGCGAGACCCAGTACTTC. Translating gives CASSLVAGAGETQYF.

The CDR3 DNA sequence: TGTGCCAGCACCCCCGGACAGATCACCGGGGAGCTGTTTTTT. Amino acid sequence: CASTPGQITGELFF. The chain combines TRBV28 with TRBJ2-2; D is perhaps TRBD1 (6 bases). CDR1 and CDR2 from the germline V gene are MDHEN and SYDVKM. The V and J ends lost 7 bases and 4 bases respectively, with 13 bases between them. This CDR3 has 14 amino acids.

This chain's CDR3 is CASSIAWTARSFGNTIYF. The CDR3 DNA is TGTGCCAGTAGTATAGCCTGGACAGCCCGGTCCTTTGGAAACACCATATATTTT. The rearrangement joins TRBV19 to TRBJ1-3; D might be TRBD1 (6 bases). There are 18 residues in the CDR3. Per the germline V gene, CDR1 is LNHDA and CDR2 is SQIVND (reference sequence). V lost 1 base to trimming and J lost 3 bases, with 19 bases between them.

The rearrangement joins TRBV7-9 to TRBJ1-2; 9 nucleotides line up with TRBD1. Germline V gene sequence: CDR1 SEHNR, CDR2 FQNEAQ (reference sequence). V trimming: 5 bases; J trimming: 1 base; junction bases outside the gene matches: 2. The CDR3 is 14 amino acids. The CDR3 protein is CASSVTGGNYGYTF. The CDR3 coding sequence is TGTGCCAGCAGCGTGACAGGGGGTAACTATGGCTACACCTTC.

J is TRBJ2-1 and V is TRBV9, with 8 bases fitting TRBD2. This CDR3 has 16 amino acids. Trimming at V came to 4 bases and at J to 6 bases, leaving 12 bases not matched to a gene. Germline loops: CDR1 SGDLS, CDR2 YYNGEE. CDR3 in DNA: TGTGCCAGCAGCCCCGGGGGGGGACAACAAAGCAATGAGCAGTTCTTC. It encodes CASSPGGGQQSNEQFF. Full variable domain (missing parts from reference TRBV9 and TRBJ2-1): DSGVTQTPKHLITATGQRVTLRCSPRSGDLSVYWYQQSLDQGLQFLIQYYNGEERAKGNILERFSAQQFPDLHSELNLSSLELGDSALYFCASSPGGGQQSNEQFFGPGTRLTVL.

This clone was seen more than once but under ten times. The rearrangement links TRBV5-1 to TRBJ1-2, with 9 positions matching TRBD1. Trimming cost V 4 bases and J 6 bases; bases outside gene matches: 10. This CDR3 region has 15 residues. The germline CDR1 and CDR2 sequences are SGHRS and YFSETQ. The CDR3 DNA reads TGCGCCAGCAGCCGGGCCGGGACAGGGATCGATGGCTACACCTTC. Amino acid sequence: CASSRAGTGIDGYTF.

This clone was seen a handful of times. V gene TRBV5-1 combines with J gene TRBJ2-1, with TRBD2 matching over 10 bases. CDR3 length equals 17 residues. V lost 4 bases, J lost 0 bases, and 7 bases stayed unmatched. CDR1 and CDR2 (germline): SGHRS, YFSETQ. CDR3 in amino acids: CASSPKAGGGSYNEQFF. Written as DNA, the CDR3 is TGCGCCAGCAGCCCAAAAGCGGGAGGGGGCTCCTACAATGAGCAGTTCTTC.

V and J are TRBV9 and TRBJ2-2; the D is unclear. The length of the CDR3 is 13 residues. Germline CDR1 reads SGDLS; CDR2 reads YYNGEE. The V and J ends lost 4 bases and 8 bases respectively, with 12 bases between them. CDR3 sequence: CASSPSSRGELFF. The CDR3 coding sequence is TGTGCCAGCAGCCCGTCTTCTAGGGGGGAGCTGTTTTTT. Combining the CDR3 with reference TRBV9 and TRBJ2-2 gives the whole variable domain DSGVTQTPKHLITATGQRVTLRCSPRSGDLSVYWYQQSLDQGLQFLIQYYNGEERAKGNILERFSAQQFPDLHSELNLSSLELGDSALYFCASSPSSRGELFFGEGSRLTVL.

This clone was observed a handful of times. The gene calls are TRBV7-9 and TRBJ2-1, with TRBD2 as a possible D gene (6 bases). The CDR3 sequence is 16 residues long. V dropped 0 bases and J dropped 3 bases, with 12 bases sitting between them. Germline CDR1 and CDR2: SEHNR and FQNEAQ (reference sequence). CDR3 loop: CASSLAGGIRYNEQFF. The CDR3 DNA follows: TGTGCCAGCAGCTTAGCCGGCGGGATCCGCTACAATGAGCAGTTCTTC.

This chain links TRBV5-1 with TRBJ2-1; 8 bases are a match to TRBD2. The germline gives CDR1 SGHRS, CDR2 YFSETQ. V was clipped by 1 base and J by 8 bases; unmatched bases: 5. The CDR3 contains 14 residues. CDR3: CASSLLAGGDEQFF. The CDR3 DNA is TGCGCCAGCAGCTTGCTAGCGGGCGGCGATGAGCAGTTCTTC.

The CDR3 protein is CASSNQREGLEQFF. The DNA of the CDR3 is TGCGCCAGCAGCAACCAGCGGGAGGGCCTCGAGCAGTTCTTC. The chain is built from TRBV5-1 and TRBJ2-1, with 10 nucleotides matching TRBD2. Germline V gene data show CDR1 as SGHRS and CDR2 as YFSETQ. The V segment lost 4 bases and the J segment 10 bases; nucleotides outside the gene matches: 8. The CDR3 is made up of 14 amino acids.

The V call is TRBV5-1, the J call TRBJ2-1, with TRBD1 as a possible D gene (6 bases). V lost 6 bases to trimming and J lost 3 bases, with 22 bases between them. Looked up from germline, CDR1 is SGHRS and CDR2 is YFSETQ. This CDR3 has 17 residues. This CDR3 reads CASTQGSGAPNYNEQFF. As DNA, the CDR3 is TGCGCCAGCACCCAGGGGAGTGGCGCACCGAACTACAATGAGCAGTTCTTC.

V and J are TRBV5-6 and TRBJ2-7; 9 bases fit TRBD2. Germline lookup yields CDR1 SGHDT and CDR2 YYEEEE. CDR3 length equals 15 residues. V lost 2 bases, J lost 2 bases, and 5 bases stayed unmatched. The CDR3 DNA reads TGTGCCAGCAGCTTCCCGACTAGCGGCCCCTACGAGCAGTACTTC. Amino acids: CASSFPTSGPYEQYF.

V gene TRBV27 combines with J gene TRBJ1-6, with 9 bases fitting TRBD1. The germline V gene encodes CDR1 MNHEY and CDR2 SMNVEV (reference sequence). V shed 6 bases and J 7 bases; nucleotides not matched to a gene: 7. CDR3 length equals 15 residues. CDR3 region: CASSRNDRGNSPLHF. In nucleotides, the CDR3 is TGTGCCAGCAGCCGTAACGACAGGGGGAATTCACCCCTCCACTTT.

The CDR3 bases are TGTGCCAGCAGCTTAGCGAGGGTTCAGAGCGAGCAGTACTTC. This sequence encodes CASSLARVQSEQYF. This chain joins TRBV7-9 and TRBJ2-7; D perhaps matches TRBD2 (5 bases). The CDR3 length is 14 residues. Between the trimmed V and J ends, which lost 0 bases and 6 bases, there was a span of 12 bases. The germline gives CDR1 SEHNR, CDR2 FQNEAQ (reference sequence).

This clone turned up a few times. This chain uses TRBV9 with TRBJ2-1; 9 bases are shared with TRBD2. Germline values: CDR1 SGDLS, CDR2 YYNGEE. J was trimmed by 7 bases and V by 5 bases; bases with no gene match: 10. The CDR3 runs 15 residues. The CDR3 coding sequence is TGTGCCAGCAGACCTTTAGCGGGAGTGGGGAATGAGCAGTTCTTC. Residues: CASRPLAGVGNEQFF.